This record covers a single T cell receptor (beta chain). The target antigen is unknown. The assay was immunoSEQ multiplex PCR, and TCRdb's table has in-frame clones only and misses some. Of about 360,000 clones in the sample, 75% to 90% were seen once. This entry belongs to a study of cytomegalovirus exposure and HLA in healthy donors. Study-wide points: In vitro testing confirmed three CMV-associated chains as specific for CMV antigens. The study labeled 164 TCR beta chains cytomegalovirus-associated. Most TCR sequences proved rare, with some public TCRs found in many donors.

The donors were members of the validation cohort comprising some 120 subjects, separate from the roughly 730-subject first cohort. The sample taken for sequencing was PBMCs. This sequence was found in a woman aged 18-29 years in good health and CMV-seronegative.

The DNA of the CDR3 is TGTGCCAGCAGAACAAGCTACGAGCAGTACTTC. Residues: CASRTSYEQYF. The chain is built from TRBV27 and TRBJ2-7, with no clear D. CDR1 MNHEY and CDR2 SMNVEV come from the germline V gene (reference sequence). The CDR3 is 11 amino acids. Trimming took 6 bases from V and 3 from J, leaving 6 bases between them.